The sequence of this TCR beta chain was determined in a study of beta chain features in type 1 diabetes. Staining for CD45RO/CCR7/CD25/CD127/CD95/CD27 allowed sorting of CD4+ naive, central memory, regulatory and stem cell-like memory cells. This CDR3 comprises 16 residues. Losses at the gene ends were 3 bases for V and 7 bases for J; bases not matched to a gene: 4. CDR1 KGHSH and CDR2 LQKENI come from the germline V gene. Isolated RNA was reverse transcribed in full, so expressed TCRB transcripts were sequenced. Regulatory, naive and central memory T cell samples averaged approximately 3.8 million reads. Only in-frame clones appear in the TCRdb table, and some are missing; sequencing was by immunoSEQ multiplex PCR. The sample has 300,000 to 350,000 clones, less than 15% seen once. Study-level results: Researchers cautioned that cDNA sequencing could over-represent cells with high TCR expression. The study found moderately but significantly shorter TCRB CDR3s in all four CD4+ subsets of Type 1 diabetes patients.

A remark on this clone: Antigen unknown. Other DNA variants within this sample encode the same CDR3.

The TCR was taken from a woman between 18 and 30 years old with type 1 diabetes. The chain joins TRBV18 to TRBJ2-1, with TRBD2 matching over 15 bases. The sample was naive CD4+ T cells from blood. The DNA for the CDR3 is TGTGCCAGCTCACCCCCGGGACTAGCGGGAGGAAATGAGCAGTTCTTC. It codes for CASSPPGLAGGNEQFF.